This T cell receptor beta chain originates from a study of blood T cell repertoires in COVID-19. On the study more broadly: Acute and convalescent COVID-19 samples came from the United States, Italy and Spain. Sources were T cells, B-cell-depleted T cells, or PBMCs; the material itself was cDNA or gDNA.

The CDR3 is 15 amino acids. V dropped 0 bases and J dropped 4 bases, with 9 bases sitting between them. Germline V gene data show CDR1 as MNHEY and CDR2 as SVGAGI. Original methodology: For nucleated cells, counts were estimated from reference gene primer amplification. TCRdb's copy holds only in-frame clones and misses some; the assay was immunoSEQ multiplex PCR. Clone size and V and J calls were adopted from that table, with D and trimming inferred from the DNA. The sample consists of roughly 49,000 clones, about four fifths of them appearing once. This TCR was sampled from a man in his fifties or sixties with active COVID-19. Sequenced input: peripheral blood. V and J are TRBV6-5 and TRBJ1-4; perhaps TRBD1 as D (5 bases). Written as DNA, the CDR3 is TGTGCCAGCAGTTACTCGGCAGGGCTTAATGAAAAACTGTTTTTT. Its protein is CASSYSAGLNEKLFF.